These 21 T cell receptor beta chains came from one sample sequenced in a study of regulatory T cells in long-lasting Graves disease. In building TCR beta libraries, iRepertoire HTBI primers were used together with Arm-PCR of CDR3 regions. TCRdb reprocessed the multiplex PCR reads with MiXCR, giving one entry per CDR3 protein. The data show roughly 430,000 distinct CDR3 sequences, roughly 23% seen once. The time point is: persistent/refractory GD, antithyroid drugs over 5 years with positive TRAb. Isolated PBMC RNA provided the starting material for the TCR library. The sample here was peripheral blood mononuclear cells (PBMCs), taken when the disease was refractory, from a patient treated with antithyroid drugs. The receptors stem from a female donor with Graves disease.

This clonotype was seen more than once but under ten times. The CDR3 DNA follows: TGTGCCAGCTCCTCCGACTTCGGTTTAGCCAAAAACATTCAGTACTTC. This translates into CASSSDFGLAKNIQYF. V gene TRBV18 combines with J gene TRBJ2-4; D is uncertain. The CDR3 is 16 residues long. V was trimmed by 6 bases and J by 0 bases, leaving 15 bases between them. The germline V gene has CDR1 KGHSH and CDR2 LQKENI.

This clonotype appeared many times. CDR3 bases: TGTGCCAGCAGCCAAGATGCCTCTACCGGGGGGGCGACCCAGTACTTC. Translating it yields CASSQDASTGGATQYF. The chain links TRBV14 to TRBJ2-5, with 8 nucleotides matching TRBD2. The CDR3 runs 16 residues. Germline V gene lookup returns CDR1 SGHDN and CDR2 FVKESK. The J segment lost 7 bases and the V segment lost 0 bases, leaving 10 bases of the junction unmatched.

This clonotype has at least ten counts. The gene calls are TRBV2 and TRBJ1-3; no firm D call. The germline V and J ends were trimmed by 4 bases and 0 bases, with 10 bases remaining between them. CDR1 SNHLY and CDR2 FYNNEI come from the germline V gene. The CDR3 covers 15 residues. The CDR3 DNA follows: TGTGCCAGCAGTGTCGAGGCCGACTCTGGAAACACCATATATTTT. It codes for CASSVEADSGNTIYF.

This clonotype was picked up a small number of times. V and J are TRBV5-1 and TRBJ1-1; the D gene is possibly TRBD1 (6 bases). The CDR3 sequence is 15 residues long. Trimming cost V 5 bases and J 4 bases, with 18 bases left between them. Germline values: CDR1 SGHRS, CDR2 YFSETQ. In DNA form, the CDR3 reads TGCGCCAGCAGTCAAGATACAGGGAAAGTCACTGAAGCTTTCTTT. Protein sequence: CASSQDTGKVTEAFF.

Of note for this clonotype: This may come from a read error, since a much larger clone is one base off. The chain carries TRBV20-1 and TRBJ1-1; D not resolved. V dropped 3 bases and J dropped 10 bases, with 12 bases sitting between them. The CDR3 covers 11 residues. Germline lookup yields CDR1 DFQATT and CDR2 SNEGSKA (reference sequence). CDR3 nucleotide sequence: TGCAGTGCTAGCCTGTCCTTGGGAGCTTTCTTT. It specifies CSASLSLGAFF.

The sample holds many counts of this clonotype. The genes are TRBV28 and TRBJ2-5; 11 bases agree with TRBD2. The germline V gene encodes CDR1 MDHEN and CDR2 SYDVKM. There are 18 residues in the CDR3. The V gene end was trimmed by 5 bases and the J gene end by 1 base; junction bases not matched to a gene: 12. CDR3 nucleotides: TGTGCCAGCAGTCCCAATAGCGGGAGGGGTTTTGGCCAAGAGACCCAGTACTTC. Encoded protein: CASSPNSGRGFGQETQYF. The complete variable domain, with remaining parts taken from reference TRBV28 and TRBJ2-5, reads DVKVTQSSRYLVKRTGEKVFLECVQDMDHENMFWYRQDPGLGLRLIYFSYDVKMKEKGDIPEGYSVSREKKERFSLILESASTNQTSMYLCASSPNSGRGFGQETQYFGPGTRLLVL.

The CDR3 region is CASSLDGISGNTIYF. The CDR3 DNA sequence: TGTGCCAGCAGCTTAGACGGGATCTCTGGAAACACCATATATTTT. This chain connects TRBV7-9 to TRBJ1-3, with D unresolved. There are 15 residues in the CDR3. The germline V gene has CDR1 SEHNR and CDR2 FQNEAQ (reference sequence). The V end was cut by 1 base, the J end by 0 bases, with 7 bases between.

The rearrangement joins TRBV11-2 to TRBJ2-1; no reliable D call. This CDR3 contains 12 residues. V was trimmed by 3 bases and J by 10 bases, leaving 10 bases between them. Per germline, CDR1 SGHAT and CDR2 FQNNGV. CDR3 region: CASSFGIEEQFF. The CDR3 region has the DNA TGTGCCAGCAGCTTCGGAATAGAGGAGCAGTTCTTC.

Many counts were recorded for this clonotype. The V and J genes are TRBV6-7 and TRBJ2-7; perhaps TRBD2 as D (6 bases). TRBV6-7 is recorded as an ORF, its role being uncertain. The length of the CDR3 is 14 residues. V was trimmed by 4 bases and J by 3 bases, leaving 13 bases between them. This chain's CDR3 is CASSWRGYDYEQYF. The CDR3 nucleotides are TGTGCCAGCAGTTGGCGGGGATACGACTACGAGCAGTACTTC.

This clonotype was seen at least ten times. The chain is built from TRBV7-2 and TRBJ2-7, with D hard to call. CDR1 is SGHTA and CDR2 is FQGNSA in the germline V gene. This CDR3 has 15 residues. Trimming took off 0 bases at V and 4 bases at J, with 13 bases between the two ends. CDR3 residues: CASSLAGNKNYEQYF. Written as DNA, the CDR3 is TGTGCCAGCAGCTTAGCGGGGAACAAGAATTACGAGCAGTACTTC.

This clonotype was observed at least ten times. The V call is TRBV2, the J call TRBJ2-5; 10 bases align to TRBD1. The trim removed 8 bases at V and 3 bases at J, leaving 21 bases unmatched. The CDR3 consists of 19 residues. Germline V CDR1 and CDR2: SNHLY, FYNNEI. The CDR3 DNA sequence: TGTGCCAGCTATACCCGACGGGACAGGGGAGAAGGCGTAGAAGAGACCCAGTACTTC. Its protein product is CASYTRRDRGEGVEETQYF.

This clonotype occurred many times. This chain joins TRBV2 and TRBJ1-2, with a weak D call TRBD1 (6 bases). Trimming removed 2 bases at V and 4 bases at J, with 11 bases between. Germline V CDR1 and CDR2: SNHLY, FYNNEI. The CDR3 extends over 14 amino acids. The CDR3 DNA reads TGTGCCAGCAGTGAATTTGAGGGGGGCTATGGCTACACCTTC. Its translation: CASSEFEGGYGYTF.

The V and J genes are TRBV3-1 and TRBJ2-2; maybe TRBD2 (6 bases). Trimming removed 4 bases from V and 3 bases from J, with 12 bases in between. The CDR3 length is 15 residues. Germline V gene lookup returns CDR1 LGHDT and CDR2 YNNKEL (reference sequence). CDR3: CASSRVREDTGELFF. The CDR3 coding sequence is TGTGCCAGCAGCCGGGTCAGGGAGGACACCGGGGAGCTGTTTTTT.

This clonotype has at least ten counts. The genes are TRBV6-1 and TRBJ1-1; D gene uncertain. V was pared by 5 bases and J by 6 bases, with 10 bases between. Germline CDR1 MNHNS, CDR2 SASEGT. This CDR3 spans 12 amino acids. CDR3 sequence (DNA): TGTGCCAGCAGTCCACCCGCTGCTGAAGCTTTCTTT. The encoded protein is CASSPPAAEAFF.

This clonotype was recorded many times. The rearrangement uses TRBV27 and TRBJ1-2; D gene ambiguous. V lost 3 bases to trimming and J lost 1 base, with 12 bases between them. Germline V gene data show CDR1 as MNHEY and CDR2 as SMNVEV (reference sequence). The CDR3 has 15 residues. The CDR3: CASSFSGSINYGYTF. The CDR3 DNA is TGTGCCAGCAGTTTTTCGGGGAGTATTAACTATGGCTACACCTTC.

This clonotype was observed many times. The chain recombines TRBV3-1 with TRBJ2-5; 7 bases are shared with TRBD2. V lost 2 bases and J lost 5; bases outside the gene matches: 5. The germline V gene encodes CDR1 LGHDT and CDR2 YNNKEL (reference sequence). The CDR3 is made up of 14 amino acids. CDR3: CASSQTRELETQYF. The CDR3 bases are TGTGCCAGCAGCCAAACGCGGGAGTTGGAGACCCAGTACTTC.

The chain recombines TRBV15 with TRBJ2-7, with a tentative D call TRBD1 (6 bases). Germline CDR1 LNHNV, CDR2 YYDKDF (reference sequence). Trimming stripped 3 bases from V and 6 bases from J, with 15 bases between. There are 14 residues in the CDR3. DNA for the CDR3: TGTGCCACCAGCAGCCGACAGGCCCCCGCCGAGCAGTACTTC. Translated: CATSSRQAPAEQYF.

The rearrangement links TRBV18 to TRBJ2-7; the D is unclear. V shed 4 bases and J shed 1 base, with 8 bases lying between them. In germline, CDR1 is KGHSH, CDR2 LQKENI. The length of the CDR3 is 13 residues. CDR3 amino acids: CASSQDLSYEQYF. CDR3 nucleotide sequence: TGTGCCAGCTCACAGGACCTTTCCTACGAGCAGTACTTC.

This clonotype appeared many times. The chain links TRBV10-3 to TRBJ2-2; D unclear. Germline CDR1 ENHRY, CDR2 SYGVKD. The CDR3 is 13 amino acids. The V gene lost 0 bases and the J gene lost 4 bases, with 3 bases spanning the gap. CDR3 amino acids: CAISESGTGELFF. The CDR3 bases are TGTGCCATCAGTGAGTCAGGCACCGGGGAGCTGTTTTTT.

The chain combines TRBV5-1 with TRBJ2-1; 9 bases map to TRBD1. Germline assignment: CDR1 SGHRS and CDR2 YFSETQ. Trimming at V came to 4 bases and at J to 7 bases, leaving 9 bases not matched to a gene. The CDR3 runs 15 residues. The CDR3 is CASSDGGTGRNEQFF. The CDR3 bases are TGCGCCAGCAGCGACGGAGGGACAGGGCGAAATGAGCAGTTCTTC.

This clonotype was seen many times. V gene TRBV28 combines with J gene TRBJ2-7; 9 nucleotides match TRBD2. The CDR3 is 15 residues long. Germline values: CDR1 MDHEN, CDR2 SYDVKM. Trimming took 6 bases from V and 6 from J; bases not matched to a gene: 12. CDR3 nucleotide sequence: TGTGCCAGCAGGGACCCTAGCGGGGCCTTTGGCGAGCAGTACTTC. Protein: CASRDPSGAFGEQYF.